Below, 4 T cell receptor beta chains from the same sample are listed, as sequenced in a study of PD-L1 blockade in urothelial cancer. Repertoires were generated with immunoSEQ multiplex PCR, while TCRdb's copy carries only in-frame clones and drops some. The sample lists approximately 51,000 clones, 70% to 90% seen once, with more than 15% in the top ten. This material consisted of PBMCs, taken around atezolizumab (anti-PD-L1) treatment. These receptor sequences come from a man aged 60 to 75 with urothelial cancer.

In this sample, this clone turned up a few times. The chain is built from TRBV19 and TRBJ1-6, with 9 bases fitting TRBD1. V gave up 9 bases and J gave up 9 bases; unmatched junction bases: 9. The CDR3 has 14 residues. Per germline, CDR1 LNHDA and CDR2 SQIVND (reference sequence). The DNA of the CDR3 is TGTGCCAGCAATACAGGGGGCGCAGGTTCACCCCTCCACTTT. Its protein is CASNTGGAGSPLHF. Complete variable domain (other parts from reference TRBV19 and TRBJ1-6): DGGITQSPKYLFRKEGQNVTLSCEQNLNHDAMYWYRQDPGQGLRLIYYSQIVNDFQKGDIAEGYSVSREKKESFPLTVTSAQKNPTAFYLCASNTGGAGSPLHFGNGTRLTVT.

This sequence joins TRBV5-8 and TRBJ1-1, with D unresolved. The germline gives CDR1 SGHTS, CDR2 YDEGEE. V shed 4 bases and J shed 2 bases, with 21 bases lying between them. The CDR3 contains 17 residues. This CDR3 is CASSRGRPSFLNTEAFF. The DNA for the CDR3 is TGTGCCAGCAGCAGAGGAAGACCCAGCTTCCTTAACACTGAAGCTTTCTTT.

This clone was recorded a few times. V is TRBV2 and J is TRBJ1-5; perhaps TRBD1 as D (5 bases). CDR1 and CDR2 (germline): SNHLY, FYNNEI. The CDR3 totals 16 residues. With 4 bases removed from V and 4 bases from J, the gap between germline ends came to 17 bases. CDR3 amino acids: CASSGALGHVNQPQHF. The CDR3 region has the DNA TGTGCCAGCAGTGGCGCCCTGGGGCATGTTAATCAGCCCCAGCATTTT.

The rearrangement joins TRBV28 to TRBJ2-7; tentatively, D is TRBD1 (5 bases). CDR1 MDHEN and CDR2 SYDVKM come from the germline V gene. With 5 bases removed from V and 0 bases from J, the gap between germline ends came to 20 bases. The CDR3 is 17 residues long. The CDR3 here is CASSPLGRGDSSYEQYF. For the CDR3, the DNA is TGTGCCAGCAGTCCTTTAGGACGAGGAGACAGCTCCTACGAGCAGTACTTC.